This TCR beta chain was found in a study of blood T cells in healthy people across ages. Points from the study as a whole: The study found more naive CD4+ cells and higher diversity in long-lived than aged donors. CMV status of donors was unknown, possibly confounding expanded clonotype changes.

A second PCR, run for roughly 7 to 12 cycles, used a sample-barcoded 5' primer plus a J-beta primer mix. TCRdb reanalysed the 5' RACE reads using MiXCR and keeps one entry per CDR3 protein. The sample holds over 950,000 distinct CDR3 sequences, around two fifths seen once. On this clonotype itself: Its specificity is unknown. One junction end does not reproduce the germline sequence, and a read error may be involved.

Each sample had at least 6 million PBMCs isolated. The receptor's source is a man between 18 and 35 years old in good health. Sample: blood.

In nucleotides, the CDR3 is TGCAGGGCTAATACGGGAGGCTACACCTTC. The encoded protein is CRANTGGYTF. The genes are TRBV20-1 and TRBJ1-2; no definite D call. This CDR3 is 10 amino acids long. Germline CDR1 is DFQATT and CDR2 is SNEGSKA (reference sequence).